The sequence of this T cell receptor (beta chain) was determined in a study of early T cells in non-severe SARS-CoV-2 infection. A single record per CDR3 protein comes from TCRdb applying MiXCR to the 5' RACE reads. The table lists approximately 84,000 distinct CDR3 sequences, more than 13% of them singletons. This clonotype was recorded a few times. Looked up from germline, CDR1 is SNHLY and CDR2 is FYNNEI. Trimming pared 10 bases from V and 4 bases from J, leaving 16 bases between. The CDR3 consists of 14 residues. The chain is built from TRBV2 and TRBJ2-2; TRBD1 is a possible D gene (7 bases). Material: whole blood. The source of this sequence is an adult who was a healthcare worker with PCR-confirmed SARS-CoV-2 infection or an uninfected control (not recorded which). CDR3 region: CANNQGGATGELFF. CDR3 DNA: TGTGCCAACAACCAGGGGGGAGCCACCGGGGAGCTGTTTTTT.